This T cell receptor beta chain was documented in a study of blood T cells in healthy people across ages. V lost 4 bases and J lost 7, with 20 bases in between. Germline assignment: CDR1 ENHRY and CDR2 SYGVKD. This CDR3 contains 16 residues. A J-beta primer mix and a sample-barcoded 5' primer were used in a second PCR of about 7 to 12 cycles. TCRdb itself ran the 5' RACE reads through MiXCR, one entry per CDR3 protein. The sample holds roughly 2 million distinct CDR3 sequences, around half seen once. The chain employs TRBV10-3 and TRBJ2-1; maybe TRBD2 (7 bases). This TCR derives from a woman between 35 and 50 years old in good health. The material sequenced was blood. The CDR3 loop is CAISGEGGTTKNEQFF. DNA of the CDR3: TGTGCCATCAGTGGGGAGGGGGGTACTACTAAGAATGAGCAGTTCTTC.